Listed below are T cell receptor beta chains from one sample, sequenced in a study of blood T cell repertoires in COVID-19. Measured with immunoSEQ multiplex PCR; TCRdb has only the in-frame clones, and not every one. The sample contains 200,000 to 250,000 clones, around 83% of which appear only once. The sequenced sample consisted of PBMCs or T cells enriched from blood (not recorded which). These receptors all come from a woman between 40 and 55 years old who had recovered from COVID-19. Both conserved end residues are part of each CDR3. The order of the fields is V gene, clone size, D gene, J gene, CDR3 protein, CDR3 DNA. A D gene is named only where the DNA matches it firmly. Rows give clone size only sometimes, using once, few, many, or a class for an expanded clone.

TRBV19	once	TRBD2	TRBJ2-2	CASSIAGLGLPFF	TGTGCCAGTAGTATCGCTGGACTAGGGTTGCCGTTTTTT
TRBV30	.	.	TRBJ2-7	CAALAAPTHEQYF	TGTGCCGCACTAGCAGCTCCCACCCACGAGCAGTACTTC
TRBV7-9	.	TRBD1	TRBJ2-3	CASSLLGQGGPDTQYF	TGTGCCAGCAGCTTACTCGGACAGGGGGGCCCAGATACGCAGTATTTT
TRBV19	.	.	TRBJ1-1	CASSIGPIEQGANTEAFF	TGTGCCAGTAGTATCGGCCCAATAGAACAGGGAGCGAACACTGAAGCTTTCTTT
TRBV2	.	.	TRBJ1-2	CASNQQGSYGYTF	TGTGCCAGCAACCAACAGGGTAGCTATGGCTACACCTTC
TRBV6-5	.	.	TRBJ2-2	CASSSLTTGELFF	TGTGCCAGCAGTTCCCTGACAACCGGGGAGCTGTTTTTT
TRBV7-2	.	.	TRBJ2-7	CASSLRAITGSISYEQYF	TGTGCCAGCAGCTTACGAGCTATTACGGGGTCCATCTCCTACGAGCAGTACTTC
TRBV7-7	.	TRBD1	TRBJ1-4	CASSLGQGSNEKLFF	TGTGCCAGCAGCTTAGGACAGGGGAGCAATGAAAAACTGTTTTTT
TRBV29-1	once	.	TRBJ2-1	CSVEGAGDYNEQFF	TGCAGCGTTGAGGGGGCGGGGGACTACAATGAGCAGTTCTTC
TRBV27	.	.	TRBJ2-3	CASSLDPLGGTSTDTQYF	TGTGCCAGCAGTTTAGACCCACTAGGGGGTACTAGCACAGATACGCAGTATTTT
TRBV28	.	TRBD1	TRBJ2-1	CASSFRARQGAHEQFF	TGTGCCAGCAGTTTCCGCGCAAGACAGGGGGCCCATGAGCAGTTCTTC
TRBV15	.	.	TRBJ1-1	CATSREGAVTEAFF	TGTGCCACCAGCAGAGAAGGGGCGGTCACTGAAGCTTTCTTT
TRBV7-2	.	TRBD2	TRBJ2-5	CASSRSGRGETQYF	TGTGCCAGCAGCCGTAGCGGGAGGGGTGAGACCCAGTACTTC
TRBV7-9	.	.	TRBJ2-1	CASSLRGQGLAHNNEQFF	TGTGCCAGCAGCTTAAGAGGACAGGGACTAGCTCACAATAATGAGCAGTTCTTC
TRBV6-5	.	TRBD1	TRBJ2-3	CASSRTGRTDTQYF	TGTGCCAGCAGTCGGACAGGCCGAACCGATACGCAGTATTTT
TRBV9	.	TRBD1	TRBJ2-7	CASSVRGQGGIYEQYF	TGTGCCAGCAGCGTAAGAGGACAGGGGGGAATTTACGAGCAGTACTTC
TRBV9	.	.	TRBJ2-7	CASSVEGGTNSYEQYF	TGTGCCAGCAGCGTAGAAGGGGGGACTAATTCCTACGAGCAGTACTTC
TRBV7-9	.	.	TRBJ2-1	CASSPQGYNEQFF	TGTGCCAGCAGCCCTCAGGGATACAATGAGCAGTTCTTC
TRBV29-1	.	.	TRBJ2-7	CSASLGAYEQYF	TGCAGCGCGTCGCTAGGGGCCTACGAGCAGTACTTC
TRBV5-1	.	.	TRBJ2-7	CASSPRGGSGYEQYF	TGCGCCAGCAGCCCTAGGGGGGGATCGGGGTACGAGCAGTACTTC